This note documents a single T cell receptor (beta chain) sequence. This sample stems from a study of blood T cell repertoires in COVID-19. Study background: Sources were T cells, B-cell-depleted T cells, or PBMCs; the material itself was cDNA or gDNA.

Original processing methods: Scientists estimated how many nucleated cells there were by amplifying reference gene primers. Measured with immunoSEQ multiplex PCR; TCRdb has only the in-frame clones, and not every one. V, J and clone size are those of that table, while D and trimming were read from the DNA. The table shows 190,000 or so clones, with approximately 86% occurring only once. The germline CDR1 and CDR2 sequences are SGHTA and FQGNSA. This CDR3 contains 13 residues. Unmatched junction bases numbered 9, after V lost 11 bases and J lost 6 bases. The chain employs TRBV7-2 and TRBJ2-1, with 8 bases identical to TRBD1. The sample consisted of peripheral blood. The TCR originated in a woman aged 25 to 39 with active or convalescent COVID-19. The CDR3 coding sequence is TGTGCCTGCCGACAGGGGTGGATCAATGAGCAGTTCTTC. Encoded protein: CACRQGWINEQFF.